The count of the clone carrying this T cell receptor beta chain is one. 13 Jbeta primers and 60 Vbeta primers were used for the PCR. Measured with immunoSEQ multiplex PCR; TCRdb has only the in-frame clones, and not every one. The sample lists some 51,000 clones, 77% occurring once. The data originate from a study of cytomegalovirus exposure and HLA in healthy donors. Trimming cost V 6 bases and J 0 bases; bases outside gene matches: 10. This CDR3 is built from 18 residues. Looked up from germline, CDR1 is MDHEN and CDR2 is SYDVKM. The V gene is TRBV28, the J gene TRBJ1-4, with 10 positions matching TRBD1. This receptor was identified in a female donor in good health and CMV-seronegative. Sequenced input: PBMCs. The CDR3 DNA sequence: TGTGCCAGCAGCACCCCTGGGACAGGGGAAGCAACTAATGAAAAACTGTTTTTT. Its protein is CASSTPGTGEATNEKLFF.